Listed below are T cell receptor beta chains from one sample, sequenced in a study of blood T cell repertoires in COVID-19. Assay used: immunoSEQ multiplex PCR; TCRdb lists only in-frame clones, some missing. The sample includes about 200,000 clones, about 90% of them seen just once. Sequenced input: PBMCs or T cells enriched from blood (not recorded which). These receptors originate from a woman between 18 and 29 years old who had recovered from COVID-19. CDR3s include the opening cysteine and the closing phenylalanine or tryptophan. D genes are given only for firm matches. Expanded clones get a size class; other rows say once, few or many, or leave the size out.

j_call	d_call	clone_size	v_call	cdr3_aa	cdr3_nt
TRBJ2-2	TRBD2	.	TRBV9	CASSVEPSGVTGELFF	TGTGCCAGCAGCGTAGAGCCTAGCGGGGTTACCGGGGAGCTGTTTTTT
TRBJ2-5	.	.	TRBV2	CASSPQETQYF	TGTGCCAGCAGTCCACAAGAGACCCAGTACTTC
TRBJ1-1	.	.	TRBV14	CASSQASIRNEAFF	TGTGCCAGCAGCCAAGCTTCGATCAGGAATGAAGCTTTCTTT
TRBJ1-2	.	.	TRBV3-1/TRBV3-2	CASSLQMDSYTF	TGTGCCAGCAGCCTACAGATGGATAGCTACACCTTC
TRBJ2-7	.	.	TRBV11-1	CASSLSQGKSYEQYF	TGTGCCAGCAGCTTAAGTCAGGGGAAAAGCTACGAGCAGTACTTC
TRBJ1-1	.	.	TRBV3-1/TRBV3-2	CASSQVAGNTEAFF	TGTGCCAGCAGCCAAGTCGCAGGGAACACTGAAGCTTTCTTT
TRBJ2-7	.	.	TRBV5-1	CASSLQEAYEQYF	TGCGCCAGCAGCTTACAAGAGGCCTACGAGCAGTACTTC
TRBJ2-1	TRBD2	.	TRBV4-1	CASSPVAGGYNEQFF	TGCGCCAGCAGCCCGGTGGCGGGGGGATACAATGAGCAGTTCTTC
TRBJ1-5	TRBD1	.	TRBV10-3	CAISQGQGSSNQPQHF	TGTGCCATCAGCCAGGGACAGGGATCGTCCAATCAGCCCCAGCATTTT
TRBJ1-2	.	.	TRBV1	CTSSQDTRTGRVYGYGYTF	TGCACCAGCAGCCAAGATACTAGGACAGGTAGGGTTTATGGATATGGCTACACCTTC
TRBJ1-2	.	.	TRBV18	CASSPEHRHNYGYTF	TGTGCCAGCTCACCAGAACACAGGCATAACTATGGCTACACCTTC
TRBJ2-5	.	.	TRBV20-1	CSASDATGGRGETQYF	TGCAGTGCTAGTGACGCGACGGGGGGCCGGGGAGAGACCCAGTACTTC
TRBJ1-2	.	.	TRBV7-9	CASSLGSGAGNYGYTF	TGTGCCAGCAGCTTGGGTTCTGGGGCTGGGAACTATGGCTACACCTTC
TRBJ2-5	TRBD2	.	TRBV2	CASSEDWRGAETQYF	TGTGCCAGCAGTGAAGACTGGCGGGGGGCGGAGACCCAGTACTTC
TRBJ2-2	.	once	TRBV25-1	CASSDFAANTGELFF	TGTGCCAGCAGTGATTTCGCAGCGAACACCGGGGAGCTGTTTTTT
TRBJ1-2	.	.	TRBV5-6	CASSLMMAGGYTF	TGTGCCAGCAGCTTGATGATGGCGGGGGGCTACACCTTC
TRBJ1-6	TRBD1	.	TRBV11-2	CASSLIGTEDSPLHF	TGTGCCAGCAGCTTAATCGGGACAGAAGATTCACCCCTCCACTTT
TRBJ2-7	.	.	TRBV7-2	CASSPQGGEYEQYF	TGTGCCAGCAGCCCCCAGGGGGGCGAATACGAGCAGTACTTC
TRBJ2-2	.	.	TRBV25-1	CASSDRVDTGELFF	TGTGCCAGCAGTGACAGGGTGGACACCGGGGAGCTGTTTTTT
TRBJ2-7	TRBD1	.	TRBV7-6	CASSLGTGDEQYF	TGTGCCAGCAGCTTGGGGACAGGTGACGAGCAGTACTTC